This T cell receptor beta chain was documented in a study of metastatic and nonmetastatic thyroid tumors. About the research overall: Thyroid patients, malignant and benign, had repertoires compared across blood and tumor or nodule tissue. General study findings and limits: According to reports, the diversity of TCR beta was significantly higher in malignant thyroid tumors than in benign nodules, and this held in both blood and tumor samples.

This clone has a count of ten or more. The antigen remains undetermined. No treatment had been given to any patient before thyroid surgery. J was trimmed by 7 bases and V by 4 bases; bases with no gene match: 9. Germline V gives CDR1 LGHNT, CDR2 FRNRAP. CDR3 length: 16 amino acids. Original processing notes: To classify distant metastasis in papillary thyroid cancer, a model was built from CDR3 differences across clinicopathological groups. TCRdb called clones again from the PCR reads with MiXCR. These V and J calls derive from TCRdb rather than the authors' analysis. The sample records around 23,000 clones, over 9.5% being singletons.

The rearrangement uses TRBV12-5 and TRBJ1-6, with 8 positions matching TRBD1. This clonotype originated in a female donor with papillary thyroid cancer or a benign thyroid nodule (not recorded which). Some clones in this sample may be carry-over from other donors' samples. Sequencing was done on a sample of blood. Here the CDR3 DNA reads TGTGCTAGTGGTTCCAAACAGGGGGAGGGAAATTCACCCCTCCACTTT. As protein: CASGSKQGEGNSPLHF.